This entry features one TCR beta chain sequence. The sample is drawn from a study of cytomegalovirus exposure and HLA in healthy donors. Amplification used 60 Vbeta primers and 13 Jbeta primers. In the original workflow: Counted up in a later analysis, unique TCR beta chains came to 60 million to 95 million, with around 9.9 million shared. The repertoire was sequenced with immunoSEQ multiplex PCR; TCRdb's copy has only in-frame clones and lacks some. V and J calls and clone size are given by that table; D and trimming were obtained from the DNA. Here the sample spans 100,000 to 140,000 clones, about 74% being singletons. This clonotype was sampled from a woman between 40 and 55 years old in good health and CMV-seropositive. The sample was PBMCs.

The CDR3 DNA follows: TGTGCCAGCAGCTTGGAAACGGGGATTAGCACAGATACGCAGTATTTT. It translates to CASSLETGISTDTQYF. The gene calls are TRBV5-6 and TRBJ2-3, with TRBD2 as a possible D gene (5 bases). Germline CDR1 SGHDT, CDR2 YYEEEE. The CDR3 has 16 residues. V dropped 0 bases and J dropped 0 bases, with 11 bases sitting between them.